This is a list of T cell receptor beta chains from one sample in a study of T cell responses to AZD1222 COVID-19 vaccine. Profiled with immunoSEQ multiplex PCR; TCRdb holds only in-frame clones, not every one. The profile shows some 66,000 clones, more than 85% of them singletons. Material: peripheral blood, obtained on day 0 of AZD1222 vaccination. Source of these receptors: an adult in good health. Both conserved end residues are part of each CDR3. The D gene is left open where the match is weak. Part of the rows lack a size; the others show once, few, many or a class for expanded clones.

J gene,V gene,D gene,clone size,CDR3 protein,CDR3 DNA
TRBJ2-6,TRBV28,.,.,CASSFSLRSGANVLTF,TGTGCCAGCAGTTTTTCCCTCCGCTCTGGGGCCAACGTCCTGACTTTC
TRBJ2-1,TRBV2,TRBD1,.,CASRLMGQPYNEQFF,TGTGCCAGCAGGCTAATGGGACAGCCCTACAATGAGCAGTTCTTC
TRBJ1-6,TRBV6-5,.,.,CASRGEVYNSPLHF,TGTGCCAGCAGGGGGGAGGTTTATAATTCACCCCTCCACTTT
TRBJ2-7,TRBV19,TRBD1,.,CASSPRDRGFYEQYF,TGTGCCAGTAGTCCTAGGGACAGGGGGTTCTACGAGCAGTACTTC
TRBJ1-5,TRBV28,TRBD1,once,CASSPDRVSQPQHF,TGTGCCAGCAGCCCAGACAGGGTTAGTCAGCCCCAGCATTTT
TRBJ2-2,TRBV7-9,.,.,CASSSGRAGATGELFF,TGTGCCAGCAGTTCTGGGCGGGCAGGGGCCACCGGGGAGCTGTTTTTT
TRBJ1-2,TRBV12-3/TRBV12-4,.,.,CASSPGRWYGYTF,TGTGCCAGCAGTCCTGGCCGGTGGTACGGCTACACCTTC
TRBJ2-3,TRBV3-1/TRBV3-2,.,.,CASSQLSDTQYF,TGTGCCAGCAGCCAACTTTCAGATACGCAGTATTTT
TRBJ2-2,TRBV7-3,TRBD2,.,CASSSLLGGRSPPPGELFF,TGTGCCAGCAGCTCCCTCCTTGGCGGGAGGAGCCCTCCACCCGGGGAGCTGTTTTTT
TRBJ2-7,TRBV6-5,TRBD2,.,CASSYSTGGGYEQYF,TGTGCCAGCAGTTACTCCACGGGGGGGGGCTACGAGCAGTACTTC
TRBJ1-2,TRBV4-3,TRBD1,.,CASSPEDRDPYGYTF,TGCGCCAGCAGCCCGGAAGACAGGGACCCCTATGGCTACACCTTC
TRBJ1-4,TRBV4-1,.,.,CASSQERTTNEKLFF,TGCGCCAGCAGCCAAGAGCGAACGACAAATGAAAAACTGTTTTTT
TRBJ1-1,TRBV30,.,.,CAWSVRLVNTEAFF,TGTGCCTGGAGTGTAAGGTTGGTGAACACTGAAGCTTTCTTT
TRBJ1-6,TRBV2,.,.,CASSEASGAYNSPLHF,TGTGCCAGCAGTGAAGCGAGCGGGGCCTATAATTCACCCCTCCACTTT
TRBJ1-1,TRBV10-2,.,once,CASSEQGATEAFF,TGCGCCAGCAGCGAACAGGGTGCCACTGAAGCTTTCTTT
TRBJ1-2,TRBV4-3,.,few,CASSQEDSTDYGYTF,TGCGCCAGCAGCCAAGAGGACTCAACGGACTATGGCTACACCTTC
TRBJ2-3,TRBV27,TRBD2,.,CASSPGLAGVTDTQYF,TGTGCCAGCAGTCCGGGACTAGCGGGAGTTACAGATACGCAGTATTTT
TRBJ2-5,TRBV11-3,.,.,CASSLNWGETQYF,TGTGCCAGCAGCTTAAACTGGGGAGAGACCCAGTACTTC
TRBJ2-7,TRBV2,.,many,CASSEGPTSSHEQYF,TGTGCCAGCAGTGAGGGGCCGACTAGTTCCCACGAGCAGTACTTC
TRBJ1-2,TRBV5-6,.,.,CASSLKVAGGYTF,TGTGCCAGCAGCTTAAAGGTCGCAGGGGGCTACACCTTC
TRBJ1-2,TRBV10-2,.,.,CASRSRGRGGYTF,TGCGCCAGCAGGAGTCGGGGGCGCGGGGGCTACACCTTC
TRBJ1-4,TRBV9,.,.,CASSPMDGQKLFF,TGTGCCAGCAGCCCCATGGACGGGCAAAAACTGTTTTTT
TRBJ2-7,TRBV27,.,.,CASSFYGQNYEQYF,TGTGCCAGCAGTTTTTATGGACAGAACTACGAGCAGTACTTC
TRBJ2-1,TRBV6-2/TRBV6-3,.,.,CASSSTSSYNEQFF,TGTGCCAGCAGTTCCACGAGCTCCTACAATGAGCAGTTCTTC
TRBJ1-1,TRBV2,.,once,CASSPGGRYTEAFF,TGTGCCAGCAGCCCTGGGGGGAGGTACACTGAAGCTTTCTTT
TRBJ1-1,TRBV12-3/TRBV12-4,.,.,CASSLHGTEAFF,TGTGCCAGCAGTTTACACGGGACTGAAGCTTTCTTT
TRBJ2-3,TRBV5-6,TRBD2,.,CASSLGRREATQYF,TGTGCCAGCAGCTTGGGACGGCGGGAGGCTACGCAGTATTTT
TRBJ1-6,TRBV3-1/TRBV3-2,.,once,CASSQYGAGWGSPLHF,TGTGCCAGCAGCCAATATGGGGCAGGGTGGGGTTCACCCCTCCACTTT
TRBJ2-5,TRBV11-3,.,.,CASSSPGPRRGETQYF,TGTGCCAGCAGCTCCCCGGGGCCGCGGCGTGGGGAGACCCAGTACTTC